These T cell receptor beta chains were read from a single sample in a study of T cell repertoires in ileal Crohn's disease. Method: immunoSEQ multiplex PCR; TCRdb's copy keeps in-frame clones and lacks some. Here the sample spans around 15,000 clones, over 45% being singletons. Sequencing was done on a sample of ileal tissue. These receptors all stem from an adult with Crohn's disease. Both conserved end residues are part of each CDR3. The order of the fields is V gene, J gene, CDR3 protein.

TRBV7-8	TRBJ2-6	CASSQNGRVGTGANVLTF
TRBV9	TRBJ2-1	CASSDGTSGSRNNEQFF
TRBV7-8	TRBJ2-5	CASSVGVAGGPWETQYF
TRBV7-2	TRBJ2-7	CASSNYRGTGEQYF
TRBV7-8	TRBJ1-5	CASSFQGRQPQHF
TRBV25-1	TRBJ2-7	CASGRGHPYEQYF
TRBV14	TRBJ1-1	CASSQSPRTEAFF
TRBV18	TRBJ2-1	CASSPRGESSYNEQFF
TRBV27	TRBJ1-2	CASSLTGFRGYTF
TRBV6-1	TRBJ2-1	CASSQEYRAANEQFF
TRBV18	TRBJ2-1	CASSPSNSNYNEQFF
TRBV2	TRBJ2-5	CASRTLAGVRETQYF
TRBV11-3	TRBJ2-1	CASSISGQTYNEQFF
TRBV30	TRBJ1-4	CAWRPGTASTEKLFF
TRBV18	TRBJ2-7	CASSPSGQYEQYF